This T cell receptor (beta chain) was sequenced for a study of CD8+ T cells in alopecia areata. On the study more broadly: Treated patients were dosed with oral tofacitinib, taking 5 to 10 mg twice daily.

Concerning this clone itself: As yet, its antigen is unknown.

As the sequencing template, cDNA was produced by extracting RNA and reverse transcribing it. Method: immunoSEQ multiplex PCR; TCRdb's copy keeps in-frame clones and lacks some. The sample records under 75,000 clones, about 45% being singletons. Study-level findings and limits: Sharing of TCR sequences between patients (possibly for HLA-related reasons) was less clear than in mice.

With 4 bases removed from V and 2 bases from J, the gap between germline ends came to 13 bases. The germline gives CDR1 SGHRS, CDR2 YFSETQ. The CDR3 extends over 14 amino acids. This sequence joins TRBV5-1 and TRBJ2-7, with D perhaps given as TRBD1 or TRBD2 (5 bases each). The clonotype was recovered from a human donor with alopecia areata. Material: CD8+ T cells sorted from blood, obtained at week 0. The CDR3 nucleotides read TGCGCCAGCAGCCCCGCCCGAGGGGCCTACGAGCAGTACTTC. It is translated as CASSPARGAYEQYF.